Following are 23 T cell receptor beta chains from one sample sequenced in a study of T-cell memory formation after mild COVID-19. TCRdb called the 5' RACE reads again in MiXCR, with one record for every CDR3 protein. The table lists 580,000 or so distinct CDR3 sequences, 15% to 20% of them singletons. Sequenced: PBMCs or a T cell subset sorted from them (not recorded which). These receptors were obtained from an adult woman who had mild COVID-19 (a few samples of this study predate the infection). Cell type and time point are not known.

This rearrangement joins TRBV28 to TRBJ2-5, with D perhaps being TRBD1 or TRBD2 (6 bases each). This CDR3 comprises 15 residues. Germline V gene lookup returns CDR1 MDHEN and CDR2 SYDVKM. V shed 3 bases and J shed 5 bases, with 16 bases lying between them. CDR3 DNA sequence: TGTGCCAGCAGTTTTTTTGGCAGGGGAGGTGAGACCCAGTACTTC. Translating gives CASSFFGRGGETQYF.

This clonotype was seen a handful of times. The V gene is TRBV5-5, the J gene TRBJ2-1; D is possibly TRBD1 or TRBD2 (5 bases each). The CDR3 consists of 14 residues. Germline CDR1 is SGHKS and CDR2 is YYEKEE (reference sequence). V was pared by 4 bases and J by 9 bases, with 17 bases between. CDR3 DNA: TGTGCCAGCAGCCCCACCGGGACCGTCTTTGAGCAGTTCTTC. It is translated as CASSPTGTVFEQFF.

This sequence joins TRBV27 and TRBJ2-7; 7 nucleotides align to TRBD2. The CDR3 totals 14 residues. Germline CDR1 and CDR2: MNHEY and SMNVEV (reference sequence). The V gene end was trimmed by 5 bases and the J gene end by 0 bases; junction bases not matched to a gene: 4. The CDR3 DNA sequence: TGTGCCAGCAGTCAGCGGGACGTCTCCTACGAGCAGTACTTC. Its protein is CASSQRDVSYEQYF.

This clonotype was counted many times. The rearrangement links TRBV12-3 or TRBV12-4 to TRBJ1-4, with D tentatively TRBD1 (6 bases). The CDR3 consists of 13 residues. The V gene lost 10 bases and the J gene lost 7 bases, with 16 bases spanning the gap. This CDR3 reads CAISKGGGEKLFF. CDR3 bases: TGTGCCATCTCAAAGGGGGGAGGTGAAAAACTGTTTTTT.

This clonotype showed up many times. CDR3 DNA: TGTGCCAGCAGTTTTTGGGGGACTGAAGCTTTCTTT. Its protein product is CASSFWGTEAFF. The gene calls are TRBV12-3 or TRBV12-4 and TRBJ1-1; TRBD1 is a possible D gene (5 bases). V was clipped by 3 bases and J by 5 bases, with 7 bases between them. There are 12 residues in the CDR3.

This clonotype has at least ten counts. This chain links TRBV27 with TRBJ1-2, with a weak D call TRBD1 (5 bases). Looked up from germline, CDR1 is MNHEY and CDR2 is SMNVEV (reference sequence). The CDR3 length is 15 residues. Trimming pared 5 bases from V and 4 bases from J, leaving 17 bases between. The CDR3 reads CASSPTGQGGYGYTF. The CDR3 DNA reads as TGTGCCAGCAGTCCCACGGGGCAGGGTGGCTATGGCTACACCTTC.

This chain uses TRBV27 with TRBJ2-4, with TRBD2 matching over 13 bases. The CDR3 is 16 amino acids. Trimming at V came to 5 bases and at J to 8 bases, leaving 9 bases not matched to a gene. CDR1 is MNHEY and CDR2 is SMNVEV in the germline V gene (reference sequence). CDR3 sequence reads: CASSPGTSGNGDIQYF. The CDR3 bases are TGTGCCAGCAGTCCGGGGACTAGCGGGAATGGAGACATTCAGTACTTC.

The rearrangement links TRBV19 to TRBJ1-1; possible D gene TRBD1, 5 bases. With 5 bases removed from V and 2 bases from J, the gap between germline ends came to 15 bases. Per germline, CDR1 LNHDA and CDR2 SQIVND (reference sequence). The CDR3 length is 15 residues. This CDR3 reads CASSSAGGTNTEAFF. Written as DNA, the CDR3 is TGTGCCAGTAGTTCCGCTGGGGGGACCAACACTGAAGCTTTCTTT. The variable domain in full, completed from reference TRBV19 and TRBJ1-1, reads DGGITQSPKYLFRKEGQNVTLSCEQNLNHDAMYWYRQDPGQGLRLIYYSQIVNDFQKGDIAEGYSVSREKKESFPLTVTSAQKNPTAFYLCASSSAGGTNTEAFFGQGTRLTVV.

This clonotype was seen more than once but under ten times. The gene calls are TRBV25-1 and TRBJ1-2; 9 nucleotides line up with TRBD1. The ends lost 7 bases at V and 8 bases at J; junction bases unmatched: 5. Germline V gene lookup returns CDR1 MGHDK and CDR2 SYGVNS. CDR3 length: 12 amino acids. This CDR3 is CASTGTGKGYTF. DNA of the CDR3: TGTGCCAGCACCGGGACAGGGAAAGGCTACACCTTC.

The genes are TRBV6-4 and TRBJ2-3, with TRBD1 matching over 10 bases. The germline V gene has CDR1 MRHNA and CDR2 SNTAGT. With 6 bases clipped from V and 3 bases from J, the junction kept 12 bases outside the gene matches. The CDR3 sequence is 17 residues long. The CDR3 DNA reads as TGTGCCAGCAGCCAGACTCCCGGGACAGGGGCGACAGATACGCAGTATTTT. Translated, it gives CASSQTPGTGATDTQYF.

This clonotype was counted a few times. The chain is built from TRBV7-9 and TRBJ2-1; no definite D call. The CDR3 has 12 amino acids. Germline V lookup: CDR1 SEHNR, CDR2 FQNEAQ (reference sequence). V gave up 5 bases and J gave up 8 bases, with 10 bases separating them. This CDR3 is CASSRGSYEQFF. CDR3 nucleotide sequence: TGTGCCAGCAGCCGAGGAAGCTATGAGCAGTTCTTC. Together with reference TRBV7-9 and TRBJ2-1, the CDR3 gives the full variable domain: DTGVSQNPRHKITKRGQNVTFRCDPISEHNRLYWYRQTLGQGPEFLTYFQNEAQLEKSRLLSDRFSAERPKGSFSTLEIQRTEQGDSAMYLCASSRGSYEQFFGPGTRLTVL.

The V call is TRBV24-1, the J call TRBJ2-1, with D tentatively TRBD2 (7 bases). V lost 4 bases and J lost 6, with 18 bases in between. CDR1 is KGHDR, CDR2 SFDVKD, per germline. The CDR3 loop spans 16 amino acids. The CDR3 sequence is CATSDTSRGGANEQFF. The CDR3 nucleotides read TGTGCCACCAGTGACACCTCGCGAGGGGGGGCCAATGAGCAGTTCTTC.

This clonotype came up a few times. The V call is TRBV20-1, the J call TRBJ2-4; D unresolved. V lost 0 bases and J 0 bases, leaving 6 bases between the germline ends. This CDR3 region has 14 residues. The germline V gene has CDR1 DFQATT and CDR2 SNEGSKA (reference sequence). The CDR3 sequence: CSAREGLAKNIQYF. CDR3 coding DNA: TGCAGTGCTAGAGAAGGGTTAGCCAAAAACATTCAGTACTTC.

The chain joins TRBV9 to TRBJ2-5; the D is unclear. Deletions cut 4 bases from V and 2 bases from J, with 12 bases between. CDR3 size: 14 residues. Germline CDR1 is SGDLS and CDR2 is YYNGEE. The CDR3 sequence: CASSPRTVQETQYF. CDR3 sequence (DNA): TGTGCCAGCAGCCCCCGGACGGTTCAAGAGACCCAGTACTTC. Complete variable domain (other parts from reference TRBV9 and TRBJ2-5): DSGVTQTPKHLITATGQRVTLRCSPRSGDLSVYWYQQSLDQGLQFLIQYYNGEERAKGNILERFSAQQFPDLHSELNLSSLELGDSALYFCASSPRTVQETQYFGPGTRLLVL.

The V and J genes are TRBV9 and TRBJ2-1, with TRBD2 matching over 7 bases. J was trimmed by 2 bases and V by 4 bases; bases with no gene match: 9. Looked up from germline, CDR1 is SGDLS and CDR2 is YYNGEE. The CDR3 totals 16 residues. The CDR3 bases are TGTGCCAGCAGCCCCTTGGCGGGAGTAACCTACAATGAGCAGTTCTTC. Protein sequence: CASSPLAGVTYNEQFF.

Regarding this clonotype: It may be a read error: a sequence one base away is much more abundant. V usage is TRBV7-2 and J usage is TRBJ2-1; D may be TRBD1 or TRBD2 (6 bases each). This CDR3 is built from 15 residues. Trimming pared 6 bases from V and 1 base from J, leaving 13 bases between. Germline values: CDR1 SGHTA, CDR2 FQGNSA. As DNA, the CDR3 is TGTGCCAGCAGACCAGAGGGGGGATCCTACAATGAGCAGTTCTTC. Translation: CASRPEGGSYNEQFF.

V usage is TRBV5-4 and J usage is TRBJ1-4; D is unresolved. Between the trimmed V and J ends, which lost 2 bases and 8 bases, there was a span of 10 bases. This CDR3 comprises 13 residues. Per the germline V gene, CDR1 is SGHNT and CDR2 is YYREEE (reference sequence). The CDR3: CASSLRTGEKLFF. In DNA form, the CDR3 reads TGTGCCAGCAGCTTACGGACCGGGGAAAAACTGTTTTTT.

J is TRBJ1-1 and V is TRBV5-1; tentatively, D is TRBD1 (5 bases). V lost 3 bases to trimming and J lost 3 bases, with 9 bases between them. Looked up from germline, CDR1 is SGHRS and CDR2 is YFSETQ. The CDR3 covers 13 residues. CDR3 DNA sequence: TGCGCCAGCAGCTCACCGACAGACACTGAAGCTTTCTTT. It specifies CASSSPTDTEAFF.

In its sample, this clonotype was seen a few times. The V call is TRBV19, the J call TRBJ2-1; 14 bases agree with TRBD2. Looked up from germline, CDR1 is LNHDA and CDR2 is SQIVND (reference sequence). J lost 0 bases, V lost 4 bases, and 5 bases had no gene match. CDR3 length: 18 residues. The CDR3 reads CASSRTSGRTSSYNEQFF. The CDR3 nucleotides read TGTGCCAGTAGTAGGACTAGCGGGAGGACCAGCTCCTACAATGAGCAGTTCTTC.

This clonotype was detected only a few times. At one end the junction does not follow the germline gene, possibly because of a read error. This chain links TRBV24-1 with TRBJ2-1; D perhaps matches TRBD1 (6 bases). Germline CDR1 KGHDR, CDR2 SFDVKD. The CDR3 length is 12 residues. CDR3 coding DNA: TGTGCCACTAGTGGGGGCTATGATGAGCAGTTCTTC. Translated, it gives CATSGGYDEQFF.

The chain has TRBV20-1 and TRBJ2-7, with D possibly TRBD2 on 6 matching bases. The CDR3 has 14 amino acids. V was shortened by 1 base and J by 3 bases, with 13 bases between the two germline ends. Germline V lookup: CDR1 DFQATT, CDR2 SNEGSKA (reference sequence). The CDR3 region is CSARGFGSLYEQYF. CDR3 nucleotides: TGCAGTGCTAGAGGGTTCGGGAGCCTCTACGAGCAGTACTTC.

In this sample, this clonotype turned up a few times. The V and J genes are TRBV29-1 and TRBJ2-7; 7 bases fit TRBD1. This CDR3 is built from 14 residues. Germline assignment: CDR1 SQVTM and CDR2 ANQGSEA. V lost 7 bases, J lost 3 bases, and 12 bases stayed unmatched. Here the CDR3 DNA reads TGCAGCGCCAAAACCGGGACAGAAGACTACGAGCAGTACTTC. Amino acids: CSAKTGTEDYEQYF.

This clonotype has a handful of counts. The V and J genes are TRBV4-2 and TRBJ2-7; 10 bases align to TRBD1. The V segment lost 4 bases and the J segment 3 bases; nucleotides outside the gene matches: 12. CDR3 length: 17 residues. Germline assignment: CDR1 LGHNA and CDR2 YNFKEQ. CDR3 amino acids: CASSPRGGQGINYEQYF. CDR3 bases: TGTGCCAGCAGCCCCCGGGGGGGACAGGGGATCAACTACGAGCAGTACTTC.